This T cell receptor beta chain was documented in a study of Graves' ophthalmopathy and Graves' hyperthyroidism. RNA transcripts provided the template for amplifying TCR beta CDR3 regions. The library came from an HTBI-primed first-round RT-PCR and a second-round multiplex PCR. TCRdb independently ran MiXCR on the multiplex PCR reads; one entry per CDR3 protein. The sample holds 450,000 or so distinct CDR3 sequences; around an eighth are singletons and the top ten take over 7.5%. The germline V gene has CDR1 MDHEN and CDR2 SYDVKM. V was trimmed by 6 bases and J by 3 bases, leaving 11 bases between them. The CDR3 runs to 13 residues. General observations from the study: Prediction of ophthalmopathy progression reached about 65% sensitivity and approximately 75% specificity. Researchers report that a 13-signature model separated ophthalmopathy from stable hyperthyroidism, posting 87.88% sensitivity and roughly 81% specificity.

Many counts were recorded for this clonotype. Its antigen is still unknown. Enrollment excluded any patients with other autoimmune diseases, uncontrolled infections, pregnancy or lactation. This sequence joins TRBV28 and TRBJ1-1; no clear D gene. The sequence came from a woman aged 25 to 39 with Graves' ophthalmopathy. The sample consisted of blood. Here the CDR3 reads CASRPTEHTEAFF. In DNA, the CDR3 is TGTGCCAGCAGACCAACGGAACACACTGAAGCTTTCTTT.